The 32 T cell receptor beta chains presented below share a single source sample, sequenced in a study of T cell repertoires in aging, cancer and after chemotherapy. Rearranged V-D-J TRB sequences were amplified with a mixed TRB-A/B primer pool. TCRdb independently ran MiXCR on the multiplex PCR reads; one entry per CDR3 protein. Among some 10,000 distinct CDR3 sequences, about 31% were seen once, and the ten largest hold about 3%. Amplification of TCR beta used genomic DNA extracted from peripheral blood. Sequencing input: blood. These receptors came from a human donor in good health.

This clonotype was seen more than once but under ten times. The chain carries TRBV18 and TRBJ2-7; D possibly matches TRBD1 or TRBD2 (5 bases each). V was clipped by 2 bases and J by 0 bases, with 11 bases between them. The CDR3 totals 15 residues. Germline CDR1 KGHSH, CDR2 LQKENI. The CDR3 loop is CASSPGTTSSYEQYF. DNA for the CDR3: TGTGCCAGCTCACCAGGGACGACAAGCTCCTACGAGCAGTACTTC.

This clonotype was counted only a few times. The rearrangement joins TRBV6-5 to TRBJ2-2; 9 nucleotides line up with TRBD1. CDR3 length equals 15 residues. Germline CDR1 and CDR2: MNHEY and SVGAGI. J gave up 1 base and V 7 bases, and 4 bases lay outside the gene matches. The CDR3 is CASNQDRGNTGELFF. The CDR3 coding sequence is TGTGCCAGCAACCAGGACAGGGGGAACACCGGGGAGCTGTTTTTT.

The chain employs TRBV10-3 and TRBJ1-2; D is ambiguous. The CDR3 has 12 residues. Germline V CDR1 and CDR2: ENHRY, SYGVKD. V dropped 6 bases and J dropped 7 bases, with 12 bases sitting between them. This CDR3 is CAIREREGGYTF. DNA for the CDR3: TGTGCCATCAGGGAGAGGGAAGGTGGCTACACCTTC.

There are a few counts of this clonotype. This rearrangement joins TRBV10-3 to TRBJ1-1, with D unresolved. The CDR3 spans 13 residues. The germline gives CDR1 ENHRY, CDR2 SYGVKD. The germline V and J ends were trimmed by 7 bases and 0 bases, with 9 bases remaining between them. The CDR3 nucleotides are TGTGCCATCACTGCGGCTTTGAACACTGAAGCTTTCTTT. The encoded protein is CAITAALNTEAFF.

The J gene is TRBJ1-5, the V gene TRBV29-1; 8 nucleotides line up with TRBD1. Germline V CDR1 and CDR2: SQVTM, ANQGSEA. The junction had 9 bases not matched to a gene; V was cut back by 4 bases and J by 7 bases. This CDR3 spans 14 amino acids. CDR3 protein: CSVVNGTGLQPQHF. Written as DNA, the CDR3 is TGCAGCGTTGTGAATGGGACAGGTCTCCAGCCCCAGCATTTT.

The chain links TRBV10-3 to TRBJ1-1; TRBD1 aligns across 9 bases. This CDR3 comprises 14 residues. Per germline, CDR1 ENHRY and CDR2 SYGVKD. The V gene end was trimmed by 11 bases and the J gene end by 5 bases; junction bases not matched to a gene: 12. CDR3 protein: CASGVGQGRTEAFF. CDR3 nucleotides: TGTGCCTCCGGGGTGGGACAGGGAAGGACTGAAGCTTTCTTT.

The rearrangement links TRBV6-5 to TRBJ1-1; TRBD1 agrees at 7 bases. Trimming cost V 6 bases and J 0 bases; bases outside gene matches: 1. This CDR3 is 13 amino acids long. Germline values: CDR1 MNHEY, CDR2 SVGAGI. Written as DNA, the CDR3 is TGTGCCAGCAGACAGGGGTTGAACACTGAAGCTTTCTTT. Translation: CASRQGLNTEAFF.

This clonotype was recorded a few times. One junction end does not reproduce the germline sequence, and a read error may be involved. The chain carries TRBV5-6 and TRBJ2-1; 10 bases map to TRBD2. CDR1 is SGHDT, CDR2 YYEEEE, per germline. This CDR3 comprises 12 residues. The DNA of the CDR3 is TGTGCCAGCAGAACGACTAGCGGGCCAAAAAACTTC. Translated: CASRTTSGPKNF.

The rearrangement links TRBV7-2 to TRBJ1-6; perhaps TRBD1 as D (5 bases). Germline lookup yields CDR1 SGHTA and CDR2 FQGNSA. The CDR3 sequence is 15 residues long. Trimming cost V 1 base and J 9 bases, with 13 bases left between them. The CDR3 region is CASSLGQGVGSPLHF. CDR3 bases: TGTGCCAGCAGCTTAGGTCAGGGAGTGGGTTCACCCCTCCACTTT.

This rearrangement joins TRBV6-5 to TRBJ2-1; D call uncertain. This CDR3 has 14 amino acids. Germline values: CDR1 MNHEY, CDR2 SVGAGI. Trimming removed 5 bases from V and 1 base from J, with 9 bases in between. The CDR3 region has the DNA TGTGCCAGCAGTACCGACGGTTCCTACAATGAGCAGTTCTTC. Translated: CASSTDGSYNEQFF.

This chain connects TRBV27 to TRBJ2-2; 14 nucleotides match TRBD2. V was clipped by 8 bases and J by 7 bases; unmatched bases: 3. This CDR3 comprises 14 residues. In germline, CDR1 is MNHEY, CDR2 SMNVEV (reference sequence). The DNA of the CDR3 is TGTGCCAGCTGGGGGACTAGCGGGGGCGGGGAGCTGTTTTTT. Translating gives CASWGTSGGGELFF.

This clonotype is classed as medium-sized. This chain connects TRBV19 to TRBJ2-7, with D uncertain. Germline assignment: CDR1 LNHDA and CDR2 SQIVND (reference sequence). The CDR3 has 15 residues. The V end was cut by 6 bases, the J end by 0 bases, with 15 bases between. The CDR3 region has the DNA TGTGCCAGTAGCCAAATCGCTGTCCCCTCCTACGAGCAGTACTTC. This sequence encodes CASSQIAVPSYEQYF.

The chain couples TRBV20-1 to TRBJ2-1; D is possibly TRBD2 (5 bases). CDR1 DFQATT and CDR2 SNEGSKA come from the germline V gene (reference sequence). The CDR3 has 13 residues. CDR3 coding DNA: TGCACTGTTAGCGCAGATCCCTACAATGAGCAGTTCTTC. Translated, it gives CTVSADPYNEQFF.

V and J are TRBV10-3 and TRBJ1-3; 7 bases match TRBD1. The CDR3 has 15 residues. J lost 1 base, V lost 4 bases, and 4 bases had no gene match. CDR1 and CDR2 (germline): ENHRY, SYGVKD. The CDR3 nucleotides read TGTGCCATCAGTGGGGACAGAGCTTCTGGAAACACCATATATTTT. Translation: CAISGDRASGNTIYF.

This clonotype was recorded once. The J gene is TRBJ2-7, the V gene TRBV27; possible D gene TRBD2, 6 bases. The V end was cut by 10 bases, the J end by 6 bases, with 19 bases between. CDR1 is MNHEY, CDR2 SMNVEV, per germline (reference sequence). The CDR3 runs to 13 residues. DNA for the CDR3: TGTGCCACCAACCAGCGGCAGGGAGGCGAGCAGTACTTC. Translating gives CATNQRQGGEQYF.

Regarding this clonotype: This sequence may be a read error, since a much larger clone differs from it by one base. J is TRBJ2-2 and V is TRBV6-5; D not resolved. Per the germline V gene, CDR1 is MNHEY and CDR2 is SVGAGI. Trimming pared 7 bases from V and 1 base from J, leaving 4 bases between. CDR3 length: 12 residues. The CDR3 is CASTGNTGELFF. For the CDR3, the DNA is TGTGCCAGCACAGGGAACACCGGGGAGCTGTTTTTT.

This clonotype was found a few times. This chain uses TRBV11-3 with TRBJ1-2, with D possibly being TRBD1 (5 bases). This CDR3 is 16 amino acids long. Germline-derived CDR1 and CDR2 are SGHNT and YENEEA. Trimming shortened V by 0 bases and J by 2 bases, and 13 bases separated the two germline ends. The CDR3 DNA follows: TGTGCCAGCAGCTTAGAGGGGCGCGACGGGAACTATGGCTACACCTTC. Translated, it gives CASSLEGRDGNYGYTF.

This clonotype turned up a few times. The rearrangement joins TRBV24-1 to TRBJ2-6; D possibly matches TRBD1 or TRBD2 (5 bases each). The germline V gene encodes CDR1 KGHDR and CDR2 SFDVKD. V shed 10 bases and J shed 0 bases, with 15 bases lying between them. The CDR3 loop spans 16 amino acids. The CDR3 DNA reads TGTGCCACGCAAGGGACGGCGAACTCTGGGGCCAACGTCCTGACTTTC. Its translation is CATQGTANSGANVLTF.

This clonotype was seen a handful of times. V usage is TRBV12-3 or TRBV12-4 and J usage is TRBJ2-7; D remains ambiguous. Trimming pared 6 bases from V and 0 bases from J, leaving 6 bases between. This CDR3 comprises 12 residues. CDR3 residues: CASSQYSYEQYF. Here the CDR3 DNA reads TGTGCCAGCAGCCAGTACTCCTACGAGCAGTACTTC.

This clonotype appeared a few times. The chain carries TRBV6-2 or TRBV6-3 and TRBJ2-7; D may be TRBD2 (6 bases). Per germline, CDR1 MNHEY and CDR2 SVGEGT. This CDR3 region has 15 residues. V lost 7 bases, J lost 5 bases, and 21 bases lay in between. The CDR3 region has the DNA TGTGCCAGCACCCTAGTTCAGGGAGGTTTCAACGAGCAGTACTTC. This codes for CASTLVQGGFNEQYF.

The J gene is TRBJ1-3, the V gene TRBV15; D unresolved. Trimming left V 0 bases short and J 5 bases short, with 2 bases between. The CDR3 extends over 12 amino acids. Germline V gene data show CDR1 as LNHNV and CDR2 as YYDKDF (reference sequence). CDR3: CATSRDRNTIYF. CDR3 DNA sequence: TGTGCCACCAGCAGAGATCGAAACACCATATATTTT.

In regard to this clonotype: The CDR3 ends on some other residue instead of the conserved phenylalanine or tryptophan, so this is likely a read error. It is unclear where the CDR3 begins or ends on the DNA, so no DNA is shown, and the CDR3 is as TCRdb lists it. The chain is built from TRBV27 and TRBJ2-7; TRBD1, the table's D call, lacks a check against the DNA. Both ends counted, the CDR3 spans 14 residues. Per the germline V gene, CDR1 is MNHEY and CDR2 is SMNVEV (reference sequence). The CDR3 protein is CASSVDRVTYEQCL.

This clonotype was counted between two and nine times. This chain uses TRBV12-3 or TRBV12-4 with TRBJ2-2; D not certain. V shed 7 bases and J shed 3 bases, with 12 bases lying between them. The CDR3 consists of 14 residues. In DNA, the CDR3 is TGTGCCAGCATCGATCTTGCGGACACCGGGGAGCTGTTTTTT. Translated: CASIDLADTGELFF.

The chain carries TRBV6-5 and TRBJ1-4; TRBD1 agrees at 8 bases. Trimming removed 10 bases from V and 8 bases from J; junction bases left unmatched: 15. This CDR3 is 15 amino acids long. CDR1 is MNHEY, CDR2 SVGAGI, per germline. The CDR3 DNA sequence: TGTGCCACATCTACGGGGCAGGGGGCCGTCGAAAAACTGTTTTTT. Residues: CATSTGQGAVEKLFF.

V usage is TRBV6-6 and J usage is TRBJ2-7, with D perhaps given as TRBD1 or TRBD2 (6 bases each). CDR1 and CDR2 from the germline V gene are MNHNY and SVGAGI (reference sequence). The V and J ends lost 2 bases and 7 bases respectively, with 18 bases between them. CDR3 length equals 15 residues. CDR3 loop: CASSYDRMGGREQYF. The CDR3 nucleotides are TGTGCCAGCAGTTACGACCGTATGGGGGGCCGGGAGCAGTACTTC.

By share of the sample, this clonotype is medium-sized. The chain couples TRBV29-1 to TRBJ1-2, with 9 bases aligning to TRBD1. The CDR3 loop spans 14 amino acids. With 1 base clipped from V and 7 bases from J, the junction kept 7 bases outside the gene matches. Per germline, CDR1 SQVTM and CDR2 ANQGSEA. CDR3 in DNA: TGCAGCGTTGAAGTACAGGGGGCGATGTCTGGCTACACCTTC. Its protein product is CSVEVQGAMSGYTF.

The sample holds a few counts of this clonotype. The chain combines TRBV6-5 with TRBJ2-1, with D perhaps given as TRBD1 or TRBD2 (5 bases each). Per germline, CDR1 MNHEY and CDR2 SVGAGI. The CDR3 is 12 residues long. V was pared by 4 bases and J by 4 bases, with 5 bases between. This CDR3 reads CASSWGYNEQFF. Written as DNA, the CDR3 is TGTGCCAGCAGTTGGGGGTACAATGAGCAGTTCTTC.

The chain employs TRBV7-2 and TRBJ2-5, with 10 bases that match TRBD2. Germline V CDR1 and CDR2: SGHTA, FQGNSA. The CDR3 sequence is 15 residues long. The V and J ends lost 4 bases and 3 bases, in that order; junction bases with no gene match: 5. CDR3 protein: CASSSRTSGKETQYF. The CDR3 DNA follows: TGTGCCAGCAGCTCCAGGACTAGCGGAAAAGAGACCCAGTACTTC. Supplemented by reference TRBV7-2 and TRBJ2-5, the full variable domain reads GAGVSQSPSNKVTEKGKDVELRCDPISGHTALYWYRQSLGQGLEFLIYFQGNSAPDKSGLPSDRFSAERTGGSVSTLTIQRTQQEDSAVYLCASSSRTSGKETQYFGPGTRLLVL.

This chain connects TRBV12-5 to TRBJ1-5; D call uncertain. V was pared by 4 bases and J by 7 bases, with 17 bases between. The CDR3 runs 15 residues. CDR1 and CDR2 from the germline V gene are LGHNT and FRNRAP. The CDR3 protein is CASGSEGIIGQPQHF. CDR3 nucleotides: TGTGCTAGTGGTTCCGAGGGTATCATCGGGCAGCCCCAGCATTTT.

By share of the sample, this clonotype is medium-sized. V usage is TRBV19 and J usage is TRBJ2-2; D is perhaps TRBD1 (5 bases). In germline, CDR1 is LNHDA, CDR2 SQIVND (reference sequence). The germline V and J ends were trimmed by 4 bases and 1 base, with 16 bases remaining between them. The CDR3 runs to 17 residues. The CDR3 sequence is CASSKPGHSLNTGELFF. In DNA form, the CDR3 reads TGTGCCAGTAGTAAACCAGGACACTCATTGAACACCGGGGAGCTGTTTTTT.

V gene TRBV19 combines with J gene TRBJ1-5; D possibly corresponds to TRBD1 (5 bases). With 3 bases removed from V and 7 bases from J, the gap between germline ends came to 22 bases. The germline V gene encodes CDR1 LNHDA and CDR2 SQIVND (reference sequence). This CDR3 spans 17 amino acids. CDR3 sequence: CASSISQAQVTGQPQHF. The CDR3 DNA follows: TGTGCCAGTAGTATTTCACAGGCCCAAGTCACGGGGCAGCCCCAGCATTTT. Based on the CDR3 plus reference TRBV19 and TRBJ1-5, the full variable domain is DGGITQSPKYLFRKEGQNVTLSCEQNLNHDAMYWYRQDPGQGLRLIYYSQIVNDFQKGDIAEGYSVSREKKESFPLTVTSAQKNPTAFYLCASSISQAQVTGQPQHFGDGTRLSIL.

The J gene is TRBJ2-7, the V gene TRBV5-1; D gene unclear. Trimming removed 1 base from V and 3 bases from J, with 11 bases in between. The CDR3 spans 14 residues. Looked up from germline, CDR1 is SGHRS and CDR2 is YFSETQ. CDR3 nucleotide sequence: TGCGCCAGCAGCTTGAGCGTTGAGAGCTACGAGCAGTACTTC. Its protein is CASSLSVESYEQYF.